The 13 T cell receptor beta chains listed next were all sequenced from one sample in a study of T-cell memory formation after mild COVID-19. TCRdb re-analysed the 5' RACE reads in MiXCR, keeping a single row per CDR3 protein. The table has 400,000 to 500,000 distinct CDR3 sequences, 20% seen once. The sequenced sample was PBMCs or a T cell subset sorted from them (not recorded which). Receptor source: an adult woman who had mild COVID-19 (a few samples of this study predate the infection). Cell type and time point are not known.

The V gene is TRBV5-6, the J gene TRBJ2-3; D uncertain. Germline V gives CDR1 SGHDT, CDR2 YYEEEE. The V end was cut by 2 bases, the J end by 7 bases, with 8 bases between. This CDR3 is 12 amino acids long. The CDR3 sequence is CASSFKKNTQYF. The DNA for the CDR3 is TGTGCCAGCAGCTTTAAGAAGAATACGCAGTATTTT.

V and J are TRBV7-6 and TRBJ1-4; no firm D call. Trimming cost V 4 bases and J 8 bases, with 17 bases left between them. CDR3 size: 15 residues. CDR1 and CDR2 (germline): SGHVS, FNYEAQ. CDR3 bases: TGTGCCAGCAGCTCTGACTTCGGGAGAGGAGAAAAACTGTTTTTT. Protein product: CASSSDFGRGEKLFF.

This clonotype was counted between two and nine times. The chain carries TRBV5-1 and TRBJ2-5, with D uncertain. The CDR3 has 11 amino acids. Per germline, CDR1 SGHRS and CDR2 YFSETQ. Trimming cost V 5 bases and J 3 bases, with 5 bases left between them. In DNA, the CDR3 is TGCGCCAGCAGGAAAGAAGAGACCCAGTACTTC. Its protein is CASRKEETQYF.

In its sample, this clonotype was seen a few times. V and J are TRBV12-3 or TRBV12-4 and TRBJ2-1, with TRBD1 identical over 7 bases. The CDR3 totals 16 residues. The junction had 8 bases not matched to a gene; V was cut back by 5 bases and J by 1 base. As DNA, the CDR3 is TGTGCCAGCAGTAAATCTACAGGGGCGTCCTACAATGAGCAGTTCTTC. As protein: CASSKSTGASYNEQFF.

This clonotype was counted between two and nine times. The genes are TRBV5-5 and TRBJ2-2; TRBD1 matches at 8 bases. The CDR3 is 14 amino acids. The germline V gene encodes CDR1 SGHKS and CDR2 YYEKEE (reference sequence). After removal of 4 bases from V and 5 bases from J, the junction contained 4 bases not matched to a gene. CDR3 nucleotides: TGTGCCAGCAGCCAACGGACAGGGACCGGGGAGCTGTTTTTT. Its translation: CASSQRTGTGELFF.

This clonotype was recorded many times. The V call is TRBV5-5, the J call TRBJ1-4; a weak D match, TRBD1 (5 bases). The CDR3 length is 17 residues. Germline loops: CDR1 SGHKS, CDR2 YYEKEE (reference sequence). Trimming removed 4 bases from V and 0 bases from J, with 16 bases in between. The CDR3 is CASSLRGKPATNEKLFF. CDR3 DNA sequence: TGTGCCAGCAGCCTACGGGGGAAGCCTGCAACTAATGAAAAACTGTTTTTT.

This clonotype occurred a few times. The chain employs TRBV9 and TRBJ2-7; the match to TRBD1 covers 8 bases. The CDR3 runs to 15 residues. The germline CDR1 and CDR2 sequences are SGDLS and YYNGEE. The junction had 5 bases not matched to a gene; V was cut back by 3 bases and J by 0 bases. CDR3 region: CASSAQGVGSYEQYF. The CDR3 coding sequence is TGTGCCAGCAGCGCACAGGGGGTGGGCTCCTACGAGCAGTACTTC. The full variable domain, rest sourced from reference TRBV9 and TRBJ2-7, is DSGVTQTPKHLITATGQRVTLRCSPRSGDLSVYWYQQSLDQGLQFLIQYYNGEERAKGNILERFSAQQFPDLHSELNLSSLELGDSALYFCASSAQGVGSYEQYFGPGTRLTVT.

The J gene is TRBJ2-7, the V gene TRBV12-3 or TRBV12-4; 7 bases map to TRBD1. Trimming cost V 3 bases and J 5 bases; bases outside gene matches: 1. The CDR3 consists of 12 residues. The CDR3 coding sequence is TGTGCCAGCAGTTTTGGGACAGACGAGCAGTACTTC. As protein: CASSFGTDEQYF.

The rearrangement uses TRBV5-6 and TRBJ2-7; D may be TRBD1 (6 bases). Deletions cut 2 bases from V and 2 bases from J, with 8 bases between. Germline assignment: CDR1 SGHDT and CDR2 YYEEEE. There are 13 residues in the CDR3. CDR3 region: CASSLRDTYEQYF. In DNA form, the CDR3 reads TGTGCCAGCAGCTTACGGGACACCTACGAGCAGTACTTC. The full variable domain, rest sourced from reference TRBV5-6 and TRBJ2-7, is DAGVTQSPTHLIKTRGQQVTLRCSPKSGHDTVSWYQQALGQGPQFIFQYYEEEERQRGNFPDRFSGHQFPNYSSELNVNALLLGDSALYLCASSLRDTYEQYFGPGTRLTVT.

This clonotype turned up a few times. The CDR3 coding sequence is TGTGCCAGCAATCCGAGCGGGGGGGCCTACAATGAGCAGTTCTTC. As protein: CASNPSGGAYNEQFF. The rearrangement uses TRBV6-2 or TRBV6-3 and TRBJ2-1, with 10 bases aligning to TRBD2. Per germline, CDR1 MNHEY and CDR2 SVGEGT. This CDR3 comprises 15 residues. Trimming removed 7 bases from V and 2 bases from J; junction bases left unmatched: 5.

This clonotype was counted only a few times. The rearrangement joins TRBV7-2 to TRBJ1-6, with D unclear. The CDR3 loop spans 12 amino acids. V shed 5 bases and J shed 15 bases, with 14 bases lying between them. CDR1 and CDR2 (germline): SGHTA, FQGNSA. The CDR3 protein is CASSEDVARLHF. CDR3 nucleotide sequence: TGTGCCAGCAGCGAGGACGTCGCGCGCCTCCACTTT.

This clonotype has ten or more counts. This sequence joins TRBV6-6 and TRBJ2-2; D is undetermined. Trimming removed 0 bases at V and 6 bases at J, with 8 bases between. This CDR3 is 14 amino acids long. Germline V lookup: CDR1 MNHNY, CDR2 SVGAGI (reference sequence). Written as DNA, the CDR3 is TGTGCCAGCAGTTACTCGTGGGGTGCCGGGGAGCTGTTTTTT. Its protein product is CASSYSWGAGELFF.

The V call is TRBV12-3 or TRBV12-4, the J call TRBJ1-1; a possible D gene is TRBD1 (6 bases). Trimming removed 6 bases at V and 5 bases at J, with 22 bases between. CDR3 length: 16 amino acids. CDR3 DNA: TGTGCCAGCAGGCATCGCAGGGGAAGGGTGGGAACTGAAGCTTTCTTT. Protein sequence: CASRHRRGRVGTEAFF.